The rows below give T cell receptor beta chains drawn from one sample of a study of T cell responses to AZD1222 COVID-19 vaccine. TCRdb keeps only in-frame clones here, not all; method: immunoSEQ multiplex PCR. The top ten hold 7.8% of the sample, which has approximately 71,000 clones, about 88% seen once. Sequenced here: peripheral blood, sampled on day 0 of AZD1222 vaccination. Receptors originate from an adult in good health. Each CDR3 is given with its conserved first and last residue. A D gene is named only where the DNA matches it firmly. Clone size is stated in some rows and not others, as once, few, many or a class when expanded.

size,D,J,V,CDR3,DNA
-,-,TRBJ1-3,TRBV7-9,CASSLEQTGNTIYF,TGTGCCAGCAGCTTAGAACAGACTGGAAACACCATATATTTT
-,TRBD2,TRBJ2-7,TRBV3-1/TRBV3-2,CASSPRFSGRFHEQYF,TGTGCCAGCAGCCCGCGGTTTAGCGGGAGGTTTCACGAGCAGTACTTC
few,-,TRBJ1-1,TRBV7-2,CASSLGPMNTEAFF,TGTGCCAGCAGCTTAGGGCCCATGAACACTGAAGCTTTCTTT
-,-,TRBJ2-2,TRBV24-1,CATSEGSDTGELFF,TGTGCCACCAGTGAAGGGAGTGACACCGGGGAGCTGTTTTTT
-,TRBD1,TRBJ2-5,TRBV6-2/TRBV6-3,CASSYGTVVQETQYF,TGTGCCAGCAGTTACGGGACAGTAGTGCAAGAGACCCAGTACTTC
once,-,TRBJ2-5,TRBV5-1,CASSRGLQETQYF,TGCGCCAGCAGCCGGGGGCTCCAAGAGACCCAGTACTTC
-,TRBD2,TRBJ2-3,TRBV5-1,CASSLATSGTSTDTQYF,TGCGCCAGCAGCTTGGCTACTAGCGGCACTAGCACAGATACGCAGTATTTT
-,-,TRBJ1-2,TRBV7-9,CASSLGLSGAGDGYTF,TGTGCCAGCAGCTTAGGCCTGTCGGGGGCCGGAGATGGCTACACCTTC
-,-,TRBJ2-2,TRBV18,CASSPPSSSNTGELFF,TGTGCCAGCTCACCGCCAAGCAGTTCGAACACCGGGGAGCTGTTTTTT
-,-,TRBJ2-1,TRBV10-1,CASSEAAPTGEQFF,TGCGCCAGCAGCGAGGCGGCCCCCACGGGTGAGCAGTTCTTC
-,-,TRBJ2-7,TRBV6-5,CASSPYPRDSYEQYF,TGTGCCAGCAGTCCCTATCCCAGGGATTCCTACGAGCAGTACTTC
-,-,TRBJ2-1,TRBV7-8,CASSLGAGAVINSGSYNEQFF,TGTGCCAGCAGCTTAGGAGCGGGCGCGGTCATAAACTCGGGGTCCTACAATGAGCAGTTCTTC
-,TRBD1,TRBJ1-3,TRBV28,CASSLGQGWNTIYF,TGTGCCAGCAGTTTAGGACAGGGGTGGAACACCATATATTTT
once,TRBD1,TRBJ1-6,TRBV5-1,CASSRDRADSPLHF,TGCGCCAGCAGCCGGGACAGGGCGGATTCACCCCTCCACTTT
-,TRBD2,TRBJ2-4,TRBV7-2,CASSLVGASGQGEGNIQYF,TGTGCCAGCAGCTTAGTTGGCGCTAGCGGCCAGGGTGAGGGAAACATTCAGTACTTC
-,TRBD1,TRBJ1-6,TRBV5-4,CASSLGGQQVSPLHF,TGTGCCAGCAGCTTGGGGGGACAGCAGGTCTCACCCCTCCACTTT